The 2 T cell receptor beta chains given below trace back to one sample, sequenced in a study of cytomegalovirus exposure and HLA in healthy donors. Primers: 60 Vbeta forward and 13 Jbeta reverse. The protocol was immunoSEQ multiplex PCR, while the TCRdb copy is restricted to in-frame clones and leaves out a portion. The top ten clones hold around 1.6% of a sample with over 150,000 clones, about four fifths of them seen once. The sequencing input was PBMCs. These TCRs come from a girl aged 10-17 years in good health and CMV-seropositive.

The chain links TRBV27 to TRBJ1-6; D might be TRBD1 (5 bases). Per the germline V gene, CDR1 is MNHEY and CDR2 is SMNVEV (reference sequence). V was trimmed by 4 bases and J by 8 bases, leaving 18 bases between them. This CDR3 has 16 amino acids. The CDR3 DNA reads TGTGCCAGCAGTTCCTACTGGGGCCTCCGAGATTCACCCCTCCACTTT. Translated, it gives CASSSYWGLRDSPLHF.

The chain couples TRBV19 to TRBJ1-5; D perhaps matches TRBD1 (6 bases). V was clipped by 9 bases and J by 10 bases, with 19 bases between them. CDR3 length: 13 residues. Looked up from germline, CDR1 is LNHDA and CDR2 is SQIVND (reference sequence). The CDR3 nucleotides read TGTGCCAGCCAACAGGGATCCCGAGGACCCCAGCATTTT. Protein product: CASQQGSRGPQHF.